These 9 T cell receptor beta chains originate from one sample sequenced in a study of CD8+ T cells in alopecia areata. The treatment was: oral pan-JAK inhibitor, 5-10 mg twice daily. RNA extraction and reverse transcription yielded cDNA as sequencing template. The table came from immunoSEQ multiplex PCR; TCRdb's copy has only in-frame clones and leaves some out. The data contain about 270,000 clones, 60% of them singletons. The input for sequencing was CD4+ T cells sorted from blood, taken around week 53, from a patient treated with tofacitinib. The receptors shown here come from a human donor with alopecia areata.

As DNA, the CDR3 is TGTGCCTGGAAGGAACGGGGTAGCTCCTACGAGCAGTACTTC. This encodes CAWKERGSSYEQYF. The chain couples TRBV30 to TRBJ2-7; D is possibly TRBD2 (5 bases). V was shortened by 4 bases and J by 0 bases, with 13 bases between the two germline ends. Germline CDR1 GTSNPN, CDR2 SVGIG (reference sequence). The CDR3 has 14 residues.

V and J are TRBV7-3 and TRBJ2-5; 9 bases map to TRBD1. CDR1 and CDR2 from the germline V gene are SGHTA and FQGTGA. This CDR3 region has 18 residues. The V segment lost 2 bases and the J segment 4 bases; nucleotides outside the gene matches: 14. For the CDR3, the DNA is TGTGCCAGCAGCTTATATCCTCCCTCCGGGACAGGGAGAGAGACCCAGTACTTC. Its protein is CASSLYPPSGTGRETQYF.

The rearrangement uses TRBV29-1 and TRBJ1-2; D is ambiguous. This CDR3 region has 13 residues. The V gene's germline CDR1 is SQVTM and CDR2 ANQGSEA. The V gene lost 7 bases and the J gene lost 1 base, with 13 bases spanning the gap. The CDR3 coding sequence is TGCAGCGGAAGCGGTGTCGGTAACTATGGCTACACCTTC. This encodes CSGSGVGNYGYTF. Based on the CDR3 plus reference TRBV29-1 and TRBJ1-2, the full variable domain is SAVISQKPSRDICQRGTSLTIQCQVDSQVTMMFWYRQQPGQSLTLIATANQGSEATYESGFVIDKFPISRPNLTFSTLTVSNMSPEDSSIYLCSGSGVGNYGYTFGSGTRLTVV.

This clone was observed a single time. The chain has TRBV30 and TRBJ2-6, with D uncertain. CDR3 length: 14 amino acids. Germline V gene sequence: CDR1 GTSNPN, CDR2 SVGIG (reference sequence). V was trimmed by 5 bases and J by 4 bases, leaving 12 bases between them. CDR3 loop: CAWRKVGGANVLTF. CDR3 bases: TGTGCCTGGCGTAAGGTGGGAGGGGCCAACGTCCTGACTTTC.

This clone showed up just a few times. The chain employs TRBV29-1 and TRBJ2-7; 9 bases fit TRBD1. The CDR3 length is 11 residues. V shed 7 bases, J shed 10 bases, and the junction held 8 bases outside the gene matches. Germline CDR1 SQVTM, CDR2 ANQGSEA. This CDR3 reads CSGLTGGQQYF. Here the CDR3 DNA reads TGCAGCGGTTTGACAGGGGGACAACAGTACTTC.

This sequence joins TRBV29-1 and TRBJ2-1; D may be TRBD2 (6 bases). The V and J ends lost 4 bases and 6 bases respectively, with 16 bases between them. Germline V gene data show CDR1 as SQVTM and CDR2 as ANQGSEA. The CDR3 runs to 14 residues. The DNA of the CDR3 is TGCAGCGTTGTTGGTGGGGGGAAGGCCAATGAGCAGTTCTTC. This encodes CSVVGGGKANEQFF.

The V call is TRBV7-3, the J call TRBJ1-6; D unresolved. This CDR3 has 13 amino acids. Trimming shortened V by 4 bases and J by 5 bases, and 6 bases separated the two germline ends. Germline CDR1 and CDR2: SGHTA and FQGTGA. The CDR3 coding sequence is TGTGCCAGCAGCTCCTCGGATAATTCACCCCTCCACTTT. Residues: CASSSSDNSPLHF. The entire variable domain, with the rest obtained from reference TRBV7-3 and TRBJ1-6, is as follows: GAGVSQTPSNKVTEKGKYVELRCDPISGHTALYWYRQSLGQGPEFLIYFQGTGAADDSGLPNDRFFAVRPEGSVSTLKIQRTERGDSAVYLCASSSSDNSPLHFGNGTRLTVT.

The chain has TRBV19 and TRBJ2-6; D is possibly TRBD2 (5 bases). V was pared by 3 bases and J by 3 bases, with 6 bases between. The CDR3 length is 14 residues. The germline V gene has CDR1 LNHDA and CDR2 SQIVND (reference sequence). In DNA form, the CDR3 reads TGTGCCAGTAGTATGGAGGATGGGGCCAACGTCCTGACTTTC. Its translation is CASSMEDGANVLTF.

This clone was seen a few times. The chain joins TRBV6-5 to TRBJ1-1; the D is unclear. V was clipped by 6 bases and J by 2 bases, with 13 bases between them. The CDR3 runs 14 residues. Germline loops: CDR1 MNHEY, CDR2 SVGAGI. Here the CDR3 DNA reads TGTGCCAGCAGCCCACCGGACCGAAACACTGAAGCTTTCTTT. Translating it yields CASSPPDRNTEAFF.